This T cell receptor beta chain derives from a study of vaccination effects on CD4 cells after COVID-19. Study conclusions and caveats: Marked clonal contraction was seen late after vaccination (in both infection- and vaccine-induced clones). Within healthy vaccinees, only 1 of 255 vaccine-induced clones displayed cross-reactivity with common cold coronaviruses.

Profiling relied on immunoSEQ multiplex PCR, and the TCRdb table lists in-frame clones only, not all of them. There are tens of thousands of clones in the sample; approximately 82% occur only once, and roughly 1.6% lies in the top ten. Antigen-specific CD4+ T cells were expanded (with viral peptide pools) by the ViraFEST assay ahead of sequencing. Cultured cells yielded isolated CD4+ T cells after around 9 days. Participants completed two doses of the BNT162b2 or mRNA-1273 vaccine. This clone occurred once. The antigen is unknown. Germline V gives CDR1 SGHVS, CDR2 FQNEAQ. Trimming cost V 2 bases and J 1 base, with 8 bases left between them. The CDR3 is 14 amino acids.

The sequences come from CD4+ T cells from PBMCs cultured with HCoV-NL63 spike peptides, collected after COVID-19 vaccination. The receptor's source is a human donor who received a COVID-19 vaccine. Some clones in this sample may be carry-over from other donors' samples. This chain joins TRBV7-8 and TRBJ2-5; no reliable D call. The CDR3 is CASSLREAQETQYF. Here the CDR3 DNA reads TGTGCCAGCAGCTTAAGAGAGGCCCAAGAGACCCAGTACTTC.